Shown below are 2 T cell receptor beta chains from a single sample sequenced in a study of PD-1 blockade in classical Hodgkin lymphoma. Sequencing was performed with immunoSEQ multiplex PCR; in TCRdb, only in-frame clones are kept and a portion is missing. Of some 96,000 clones listed, approximately 80% are singletons. Every one of the patients relapsed after autologous stem cell transplantation (brentuximab vedotin exposure was variable). The material was peripheral blood mononuclear cells (PBMCs), obtained at baseline. The receptors stem from a human donor with classical Hodgkin lymphoma.

The chain couples TRBV19 to TRBJ2-7; D remains ambiguous. The germline V gene encodes CDR1 LNHDA and CDR2 SQIVND (reference sequence). With 1 base removed from V and 3 bases from J, the gap between germline ends came to 19 bases. The CDR3 has 17 residues. The CDR3 DNA follows: TGTGCCAGTAGTATAGTCCCGTCCAGAGTTTCGGGCTACGAGCAGTACTTC. This codes for CASSIVPSRVSGYEQYF.

The genes are TRBV10-3 and TRBJ2-5; 7 bases map to TRBD2. V was clipped by 2 bases and J by 3 bases; unmatched bases: 6. CDR3 length: 15 residues. CDR1 is ENHRY and CDR2 is SYGVKD in the germline V gene. The CDR3 sequence: CAISEGGTTKETQYF. Here the CDR3 DNA reads TGTGCCATCAGTGAGGGAGGGACTACGAAAGAGACCCAGTACTTC.